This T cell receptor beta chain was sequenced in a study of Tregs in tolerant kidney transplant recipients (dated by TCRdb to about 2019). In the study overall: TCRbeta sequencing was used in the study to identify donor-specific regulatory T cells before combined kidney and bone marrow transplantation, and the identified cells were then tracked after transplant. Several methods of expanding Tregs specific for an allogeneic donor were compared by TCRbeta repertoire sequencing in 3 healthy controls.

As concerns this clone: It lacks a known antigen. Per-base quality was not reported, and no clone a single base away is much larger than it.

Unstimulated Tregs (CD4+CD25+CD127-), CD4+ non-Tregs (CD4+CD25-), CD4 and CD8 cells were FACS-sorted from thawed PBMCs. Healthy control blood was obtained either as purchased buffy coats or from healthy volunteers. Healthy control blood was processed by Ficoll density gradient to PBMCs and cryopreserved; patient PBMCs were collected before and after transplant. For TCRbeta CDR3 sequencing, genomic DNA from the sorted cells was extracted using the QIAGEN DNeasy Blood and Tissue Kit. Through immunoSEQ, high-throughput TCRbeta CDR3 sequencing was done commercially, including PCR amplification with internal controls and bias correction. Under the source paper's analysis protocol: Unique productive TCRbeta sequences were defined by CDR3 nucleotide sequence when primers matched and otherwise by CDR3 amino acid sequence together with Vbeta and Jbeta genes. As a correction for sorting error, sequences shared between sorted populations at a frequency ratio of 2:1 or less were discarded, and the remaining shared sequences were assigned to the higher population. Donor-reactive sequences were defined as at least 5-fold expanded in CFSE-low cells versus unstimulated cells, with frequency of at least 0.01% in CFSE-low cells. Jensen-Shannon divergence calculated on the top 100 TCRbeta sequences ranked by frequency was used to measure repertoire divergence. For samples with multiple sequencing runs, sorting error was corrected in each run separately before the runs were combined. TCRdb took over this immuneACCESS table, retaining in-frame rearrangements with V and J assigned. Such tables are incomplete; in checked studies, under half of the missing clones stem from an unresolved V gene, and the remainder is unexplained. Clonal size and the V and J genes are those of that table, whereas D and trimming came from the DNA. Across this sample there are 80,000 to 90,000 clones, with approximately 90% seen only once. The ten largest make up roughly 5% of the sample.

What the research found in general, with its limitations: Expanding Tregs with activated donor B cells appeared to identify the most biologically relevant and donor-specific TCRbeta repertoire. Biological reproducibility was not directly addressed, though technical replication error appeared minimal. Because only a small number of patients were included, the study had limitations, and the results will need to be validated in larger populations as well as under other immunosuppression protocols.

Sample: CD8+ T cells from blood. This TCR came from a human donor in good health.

The CDR3 protein is CASKRVAGMNEQFF. The DNA sequence follows: TGTGCCAGCAAAAGGGTAGCGGGGATGAATGAGCAGTTCTTC. The sequence links TRBV27 to TRBJ2-1; 8 bases in the middle match TRBD2. CDR1 MNHEY and CDR2 SMNVEV were looked up in the germline V gene (reference sequence). V trim: 7 bases; J trim: 7 bases; unmatched bases: 9. From cysteine to phenylalanine, the CDR3 is 14 amino acids long. Only CDR3 DNA remains: 42 bases, in frame from the first base.